This is a list of T cell receptor beta chains from one sample in a study of T cell clones after liver transplantation. Assay: immunoSEQ multiplex PCR; the TCRdb copy retains only in-frame clones and omits some. This table has tens of thousands of clones, roughly 92% appearing once. Sequenced here: CD4+ T cells from blood, sampled approximately 26 months after liver transplant. The source of these receptors is a human patient who received a liver transplant. T cells may partly derive from the graft donor. The CDR3 runs from the conserved cysteine through the conserved F or W. The D gene is left open where the match is weak. Size is stated for part of the rows, as once, few or many counts, or as a class when the clone is expanded.

V: TRBV7-9; size: -; J: TRBJ2-1; D: -; length: 14; DNA: TGTGCCAGCAGCTTAGCGGTTCTTAACAATGAGCAGTTCTTC; CDR3: CASSLAVLNNEQFF
V: TRBV27; size: -; J: TRBJ2-3; D: -; length: 14; DNA: TGTGCCAGCAGGGGCCGCCATAACACAGATACGCAGTATTTT; CDR3: CASRGRHNTDTQYF
V: TRBV7-6; size: -; J: TRBJ2-5; D: -; length: 14; DNA: TGTGCCAGCAGCCCAAGGGGGGGTGGGGAGACCCAGTACTTC; CDR3: CASSPRGGGETQYF
V: TRBV6-5; size: -; J: TRBJ1-2; D: TRBD1; length: 13; DNA: TGTGCCAGCAGTTACCGGGACAGGGATGGCTACACCTTC; CDR3: CASSYRDRDGYTF
V: TRBV7-3; size: -; J: TRBJ2-5; D: -; length: 14; DNA: TGTGCCAGCAGCTTAATGGCAGGAGAAGAGACCCAGTACTTC; CDR3: CASSLMAGEETQYF
V: TRBV12-5; size: -; J: TRBJ2-7; D: TRBD2; length: 15; DNA: TGTGCTAGTGGTTTGTGGCTAGCGGATGCCTACGAGCAGTACTTC; CDR3: CASGLWLADAYEQYF
V: TRBV19; size: -; J: TRBJ2-1; D: -; length: 12; DNA: TGTGCCAGTAGTCGGGTAGGCGATGAGCAGTTCTTC; CDR3: CASSRVGDEQFF
V: TRBV4-2; size: -; J: TRBJ2-3; D: TRBD1; length: 15; DNA: TGTGCCAGCAGCCACAGGACAGGGTACACAGATACGCAGTATTTT; CDR3: CASSHRTGYTDTQYF
V: TRBV11-2; size: -; J: TRBJ1-3; D: -; length: 13; DNA: TGTGCCAGCAGCTTAAGGAGACGAAACACCATATATTTT; CDR3: CASSLRRRNTIYF
V: TRBV5-1; size: -; J: TRBJ2-1; D: -; length: 15; DNA: TGCGCCAGCAGCTTGATGGAAGGCGCCTACAATGAGCAGTTCTTC; CDR3: CASSLMEGAYNEQFF
V: TRBV7-3; size: -; J: TRBJ2-3; D: TRBD2; length: 16; DNA: TGTGCCAGCAGCTTGAGCGGGACTTCCTCGGGAGATACGCAGTATTTT; CDR3: CASSLSGTSSGDTQYF
V: TRBV2; size: -; J: TRBJ2-1; D: -; length: 14; DNA: TGTGCCAGCAGTTTGGCCCGGCTGGGCAATGAGCAGTTCTTC; CDR3: CASSLARLGNEQFF
V: TRBV6-5; size: -; J: TRBJ2-7; D: TRBD1; length: 15; DNA: TGTGCCAGCAGTTACTACAGGACAGGGGCCTACGAGCAGTACTTC; CDR3: CASSYYRTGAYEQYF
V: TRBV15; size: -; J: TRBJ1-3; D: -; length: 12; DNA: TGTGCCACCAGCGAAACTGGAAACACCATATATTTT; CDR3: CATSETGNTIYF
V: TRBV28; size: -; J: TRBJ2-3; D: -; length: 12; DNA: TGTGCCAGCAGCCGCCCAAGGGATACGCAGTATTTT; CDR3: CASSRPRDTQYF
V: TRBV6-1; size: -; J: TRBJ2-1; D: TRBD2; length: 13; DNA: TGTGCCAGCAGTCCTAGCGGGAGGAATGAGCAGTTCTTC; CDR3: CASSPSGRNEQFF
V: TRBV6-1; size: -; J: TRBJ2-7; D: -; length: 12; DNA: TGTGCCAGCAGTGAAAGGGGTTACGAGCAGTACTTC; CDR3: CASSERGYEQYF
V: TRBV6-1; size: -; J: TRBJ2-3; D: TRBD2; length: 16; DNA: TGTGCCAGCAGTGAAGCTGCGGGAGGGCCCCCAGATACGCAGTATTTT; CDR3: CASSEAAGGPPDTQYF
V: TRBV27; size: -; J: TRBJ2-7; D: TRBD1; length: 16; DNA: TGTGCCAGCAGCCGGACAGGGGCCCTACTAACCTACGAGCAGTACTTC; CDR3: CASSRTGALLTYEQYF
V: TRBV18; size: -; J: TRBJ2-3; D: -; length: 11; DNA: TGTGCCAGCTCACCTACAGATACGCAGTATTTT; CDR3: CASSPTDTQYF
V: TRBV29-1; size: -; J: TRBJ2-1; D: TRBD1; length: 16; DNA: TGCAGCGTGGTAGTGACAGGGGCGAACTCCTACAATGAGCAGTTCTTC; CDR3: CSVVVTGANSYNEQFF
V: TRBV6-5; size: -; J: TRBJ2-7; D: -; length: 15; DNA: TGTGCCAGCAGCGAAACAAACTGGAGCTCCTACGAGCAGTACTTC; CDR3: CASSETNWSSYEQYF
V: TRBV7-2; size: -; J: TRBJ2-1; D: -; length: 13; DNA: TGTGCCAGCAGCCTGCCCGGTTTGCTCGAGCAGTTCTTC; CDR3: CASSLPGLLEQFF
V: TRBV11-3; size: -; J: TRBJ2-3; D: -; length: 13; DNA: TGTGCCAGCGCCGGGGGCGGGAGTGATACGCAGTATTTT; CDR3: CASAGGGSDTQYF
V: TRBV14; size: -; J: TRBJ2-1; D: -; length: 13; DNA: TGTGCCAGCAGCCCGGACAGTTACAATGAGCAGTTCTTC; CDR3: CASSPDSYNEQFF
V: TRBV27; size: -; J: TRBJ2-1; D: -; length: 15; DNA: TGTGCCAGCAGCGAATCGCATAGGGCCAACAATGAGCAGTTCTTC; CDR3: CASSESHRANNEQFF
V: TRBV19; size: -; J: TRBJ2-2; D: -; length: 15; DNA: TGTGCCAGTAGTACCTCCGGGGTCCTGTCCGGGGAGCTGTTTTTT; CDR3: CASSTSGVLSGELFF
V: TRBV7-9; size: -; J: TRBJ2-7; D: -; length: 17; DNA: TGTGCCAGCAGCCGCTCTCTCCTAGCGGACAGCTCCTACGAGCAGTACTTC; CDR3: CASSRSLLADSSYEQYF
V: TRBV27; size: -; J: TRBJ2-7; D: -; length: 17; DNA: TGTGCCAGCAGTTTAAGGGGGGGGCGCCTAAACTCCCACGAGCAGTACTTC; CDR3: CASSLRGGRLNSHEQYF
V: TRBV12-5; size: once; J: TRBJ2-3; D: -; length: 14; DNA: TGTGCTAGTGGTTTAGGGACTGTCCCAGATACGCAGTATTTT; CDR3: CASGLGTVPDTQYF
V: TRBV29-1; size: -; J: TRBJ1-2; D: -; length: 13; DNA: TGCAGCGTTGAAGTAACAGGAAACTATGGCTACACCTTC; CDR3: CSVEVTGNYGYTF
V: TRBV30; size: -; J: TRBJ1-1; D: -; length: 12; DNA: TGTGCCTGGGGAGGGGGGGTTACTGAAGCTTTCTTT; CDR3: CAWGGGVTEAFF
V: TRBV6-1; size: -; J: TRBJ2-7; D: -; length: 14; DNA: TGTGCCAGCAGTGGACAGACACAAGCCTACGAGCAGTACTTC; CDR3: CASSGQTQAYEQYF
V: TRBV29-1; size: -; J: TRBJ2-5; D: -; length: 14; DNA: TGCAGCGTCGAAGTGGTCGGCCCTGGAGAGACCCAGTACTTC; CDR3: CSVEVVGPGETQYF
V: TRBV5-8; size: -; J: TRBJ1-1; D: -; length: 13; DNA: TGTGCCAGCAGCTTGGTTCACCGAATTGAAGCTTTCTTT; CDR3: CASSLVHRIEAFF
V: TRBV4-1; size: -; J: TRBJ1-2; D: -; length: 15; DNA: TGCGCCAGCAGCCAAGACTGGCCCAAAGGAGGGGGCTACACCTTC; CDR3: CASSQDWPKGGGYTF
V: TRBV12-5; size: -; J: TRBJ2-7; D: -; length: 13; DNA: TGTGCTAGTGGTTTGGTGGGGTGGAGCGAGCAGTACTTC; CDR3: CASGLVGWSEQYF
V: TRBV5-6; size: -; J: TRBJ2-7; D: TRBD2; length: 18; DNA: TGTGCCAGCAGCGAGACTACCGCGAGGGCTAGCGGGAGAGGGGAGCAGTACTTC; CDR3: CASSETTARASGRGEQYF
V: TRBV6-5; size: once; J: TRBJ2-2; D: -; length: 10; DNA: TGTGCCAGTGGGGACTTGATGCTGTTTTTT; CDR3: CASGDLMLFF
V: TRBV5-4; size: -; J: TRBJ2-2; D: TRBD2; length: 19; DNA: TGTGCCAGCAGCTCGGGCTTAGGGGTGGCGGGAGCGAACACCGGGGAGCTGTTTTTT; CDR3: CASSSGLGVAGANTGELFF
V: TRBV28; size: -; J: TRBJ2-4; D: -; length: 15; DNA: TGTGCCAGCAGTTTGGGTATCCTAGCCAAAAACATTCAGTACTTC; CDR3: CASSLGILAKNIQYF
V: TRBV11-2; size: -; J: TRBJ2-1; D: -; length: 13; DNA: TGTGCCAGCAGCTCAGGACTATTTAATGAGCAGTTCTTC; CDR3: CASSSGLFNEQFF
V: TRBV27; size: -; J: TRBJ2-7; D: -; length: 14; DNA: TGTGCCAGCAGTTTATCAGGTCCGACCTACGAGCAGTACTTC; CDR3: CASSLSGPTYEQYF
V: TRBV28; size: -; J: TRBJ2-4; D: TRBD1; length: 17; DNA: TGTGCCAGCAGTTTCCCTGGGACAGCGCTAGCCAAAAACATTCAGTACTTC; CDR3: CASSFPGTALAKNIQYF
V: TRBV4-1; size: -; J: TRBJ1-2; D: -; length: 14; DNA: TGCGCCAGCAGCCAAGATCTTGGTACAGGAGGCTACACCTTC; CDR3: CASSQDLGTGGYTF
V: TRBV6-1; size: -; J: TRBJ2-5; D: -; length: 15; DNA: TGTGCCAGCAGTGTCGTGGGGGGGCGCTCGGAGACCCAGTACTTC; CDR3: CASSVVGGRSETQYF
V: TRBV27; size: once; J: TRBJ1-1; D: -; length: 15; DNA: TGTGCCAGCAGTTTTTTGGGCCCCGTGATGAATGAAGCTTTCTTT; CDR3: CASSFLGPVMNEAFF
V: TRBV4-3; size: few; J: TRBJ2-7; D: TRBD2; length: 15; DNA: TGCGCCAGCAGCCTGTCTAGCGGAGGTACCTACGAGCAGTACTTC; CDR3: CASSLSSGGTYEQYF
V: TRBV7-9; size: -; J: TRBJ2-2; D: -; length: 15; DNA: TGTGCCAGCAGCTCCGGGACGTTGGACACCGGGGAGCTGTTTTTT; CDR3: CASSSGTLDTGELFF
V: TRBV19; size: -; J: TRBJ2-3; D: -; length: 15; DNA: TGTGCCAGTGAGGCTAGCTTGGCAAGTACAGATACGCAGTATTTT; CDR3: CASEASLASTDTQYF
V: TRBV5-8; size: -; J: TRBJ2-1; D: TRBD1; length: 13; DNA: TGTGCCAGCAGCGACAGGGCCTACAATGAGCAGTTCTTC; CDR3: CASSDRAYNEQFF
V: TRBV11-3; size: -; J: TRBJ2-1; D: -; length: 14; DNA: TGTGCCAGCAGCCCTGACAGGACCTACAATGAGCAGTTCTTC; CDR3: CASSPDRTYNEQFF